This T cell receptor beta chain was identified during a study of T-cell reconstitution after alpha-beta-depleted transplantation in children. CDR1 SGDLS and CDR2 YYNGEE come from the germline V gene. Between the trimmed V and J ends, which lost 0 bases and 4 bases, there was a span of 14 bases. The CDR3 loop spans 16 amino acids. This clonotype has at least ten counts. A library of TCRbeta sequences, prepared with unique molecular identifiers, was generated. Using its own MiXCR run on the PCR reads, TCRdb lists one record per CDR3 protein. The table lists 170,000 or so distinct CDR3 sequences, around 7% of them singletons, with approximately 3% in the top ten.

This chain joins TRBV9 and TRBJ2-1, with D tentatively TRBD1 or TRBD2 (5 bases each). The clonotype was recovered from a human donor who donated a stem cell graft to a child with Wiskott-Aldrich syndrome. The sample was PBMCs from the stem cell graft donor, taken from the stem cell graft. DNA of the CDR3: TGTGCCAGCAGCGTAGCTTTGGGGCGCGGGTACAATGAGCAGTTCTTC. Amino acid sequence: CASSVALGRGYNEQFF.